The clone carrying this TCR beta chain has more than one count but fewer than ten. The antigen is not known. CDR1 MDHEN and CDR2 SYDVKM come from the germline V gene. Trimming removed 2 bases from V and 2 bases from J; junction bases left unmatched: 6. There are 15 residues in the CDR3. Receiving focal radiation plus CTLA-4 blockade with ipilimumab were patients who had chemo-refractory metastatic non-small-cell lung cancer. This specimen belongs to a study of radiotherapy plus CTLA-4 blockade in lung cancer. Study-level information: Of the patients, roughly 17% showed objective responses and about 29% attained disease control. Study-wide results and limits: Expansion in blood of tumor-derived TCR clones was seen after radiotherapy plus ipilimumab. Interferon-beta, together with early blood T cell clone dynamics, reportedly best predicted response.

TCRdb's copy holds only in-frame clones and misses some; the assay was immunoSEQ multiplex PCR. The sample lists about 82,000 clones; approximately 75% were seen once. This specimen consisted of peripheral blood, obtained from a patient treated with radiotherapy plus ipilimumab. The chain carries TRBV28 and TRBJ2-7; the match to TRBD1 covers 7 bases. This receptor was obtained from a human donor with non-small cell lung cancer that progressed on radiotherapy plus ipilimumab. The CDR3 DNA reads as TGTGCCAGCAGTTTAACGGCGACAGGGACCTACGAGCAGTACTTC. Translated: CASSLTATGTYEQYF.